This T cell receptor beta chain originates from a study of control samples from healthy donors and cancer patients. The repertoire was sequenced with immunoSEQ multiplex PCR; TCRdb's copy has only in-frame clones and lacks some. This sample has 100,000 to 150,000 clones; around 93% occur once, and the top ten carry around 8.1%. This CDR3 region has 13 residues. Between the trimmed V and J ends, which lost 7 bases and 5 bases, there was a span of 15 bases. Per the germline V gene, CDR1 is MNHEY and CDR2 is SVGAGI. This clone is labeled medium-sized (0.01 to 0.1%). The sample taken for sequencing was blood. The gene calls are TRBV6-5 and TRBJ2-7; the D gene could be TRBD1 or TRBD2 (5 bases each). The source of this sequence is a man aged 18 to 29 in good health. Here the CDR3 DNA reads TGTGCCAGCACGCCCAGGGAGACCGACGAGCAGTACTTC. It codes for CASTPRETDEQYF.